The 15 T cell receptor beta chains given below trace back to one sample, sequenced in a study of blood T cell repertoires in COVID-19. The repertoire was sequenced with immunoSEQ multiplex PCR; TCRdb's copy has only in-frame clones and lacks some. The sample consists of about 190,000 clones, 70% to 85% of them appearing once. The sequenced material came from PBMCs or T cells enriched from blood (not recorded which). The receptors derive from a young woman who had recovered from COVID-19.

The V call is TRBV6-5, the J call TRBJ1-6; no clear D. Germline CDR1 and CDR2: MNHEY and SVGAGI. Trimming took off 2 bases at V and 11 bases at J, with 13 bases between the two ends. The CDR3 has 14 residues. The CDR3 loop reads CASSYGSLVAPLHF. The CDR3 DNA reads TGTGCCAGCAGTTACGGGAGCCTCGTGGCACCCCTCCACTTT.

This rearrangement joins TRBV7-6 to TRBJ2-7, with 7 bases identical to TRBD1. The germline V gene encodes CDR1 SGHVS and CDR2 FNYEAQ. The V gene end was trimmed by 4 bases and the J gene end by 3 bases; junction bases not matched to a gene: 6. The CDR3 is 14 amino acids. CDR3 protein: CASSYDRDSYEQYF. The CDR3 coding sequence is TGTGCCAGCAGCTATGACCGGGACAGCTACGAGCAGTACTTC.

The rearrangement uses TRBV7-9 and TRBJ1-4; TRBD1 matches 7 bases. V dropped 4 bases and J dropped 4; count of bases not matched to a gene: 12. Germline-derived CDR1 and CDR2 are SEHNR and FQNEAQ (reference sequence). This CDR3 region has 17 residues. The CDR3 coding sequence is TGTGCCAGCAGCTACCCAAGAAACAGGGGACGTAATGAAAAACTGTTTTTT. Amino acid sequence: CASSYPRNRGRNEKLFF.

This sequence joins TRBV4-1 and TRBJ2-2, with D unclear. This CDR3 comprises 14 residues. Deletions cut 1 base from V and 7 bases from J, with 10 bases between. Germline V gene data show CDR1 as MGHRA and CDR2 as YSYEKL. In DNA form, the CDR3 reads TGCGCCAGCAGCCAAGGGCACAGCCTCGGGGAGCTGTTTTTT. It is translated as CASSQGHSLGELFF.

The V call is TRBV5-1, the J call TRBJ1-2; 12 bases agree with TRBD1. This CDR3 is 15 amino acids long. Germline V gene data show CDR1 as SGHRS and CDR2 as YFSETQ. V lost 3 bases to trimming and J lost 7 bases; unmatched junction nucleotides: 7. CDR3 coding DNA: TGCGCCAGCAGCTCTTCGGGGACAGGGGGCTTTGGCTACACCTTC. It yields the protein CASSSSGTGGFGYTF.

The chain links TRBV30 to TRBJ2-5; 8 bases are a match to TRBD2. J lost 2 bases, V lost 3 bases, and 5 bases had no gene match. The germline V gene has CDR1 GTSNPN and CDR2 SVGIG (reference sequence). The CDR3 is 14 amino acids. The CDR3 DNA is TGTGCCTGGAGCGGGGGGGGTGGGCAAGAGACCCAGTACTTC. Amino acids: CAWSGGGGQETQYF.

This clone was seen only a few times. V gene TRBV14 combines with J gene TRBJ1-3; D is uncertain. Germline lookup yields CDR1 SGHDN and CDR2 FVKESK. Trimming shortened V by 6 bases and J by 1 base, and 7 bases separated the two germline ends. The CDR3 consists of 13 residues. CDR3 sequence reads: CASRYSSGNTIYF. The CDR3 DNA sequence: TGTGCCAGCAGGTACAGTTCTGGAAACACCATATATTTT.

The chain joins TRBV2 to TRBJ1-1, with a weak D call TRBD1 (5 bases). The ends were cut back, 7 bases at V and 10 bases at J, with 13 bases in the middle. Germline V lookup: CDR1 SNHLY, CDR2 FYNNEI. This CDR3 is built from 11 residues. The CDR3, as DNA: TGTGCCAGCAAAGCAGGGCACATAGCTTTCTTT. It specifies CASKAGHIAFF. The whole variable domain, remainder taken from reference TRBV2 and TRBJ1-1, is EPEVTQTPSHQVTQMGQEVILRCVPISNHLYFYWYRQILGQKVEFLVSFYNNEISEKSEIFDDQFSVERPDGSNFTLKIRSTKLEDSAMYFCASKAGHIAFFGQGTRLTVV.

J is TRBJ1-2 and V is TRBV11-2; a weak D match, TRBD1 (5 bases). Trimming pared 1 base from V and 2 bases from J, leaving 8 bases between. This CDR3 is built from 14 residues. Germline CDR1 SGHAT, CDR2 FQNNGV. The CDR3 DNA reads TGTGCCAGCAGCTTAGCTCGGGGGAACTATGGCTACACCTTC. It encodes CASSLARGNYGYTF.

About this clone itself: Distinct nucleotide sequences in the sample also encode this CDR3. V is TRBV11-3 and J is TRBJ1-1; D unresolved. The germline gives CDR1 SGHNT, CDR2 YENEEA. Trimming left V 1 base short and J 1 base short, with 7 bases between. This CDR3 has 14 amino acids. The CDR3 DNA reads TGTGCCAGCAGCTTAGGGAGGGCGAACACTGAAGCTTTCTTT. Residues: CASSLGRANTEAFF.

This chain joins TRBV5-1 and TRBJ2-3; tentatively, D is TRBD2 (5 bases). Germline V gene lookup returns CDR1 SGHRS and CDR2 YFSETQ. CDR3 size: 14 residues. Trimming left V 3 bases short and J 3 bases short, with 11 bases between. In DNA form, the CDR3 reads TGCGCCAGCAGCTCTAGCAGGTTAACAGATACGCAGTATTTT. As protein: CASSSSRLTDTQYF. Complete variable domain (other parts from reference TRBV5-1 and TRBJ2-3): KAGVTQTPRYLIKTRGQQVTLSCSPISGHRSVSWYQQTPGQGLQFLFEYFSETQRNKGNFPGRFSGRQFSNSRSEMNVSTLELGDSALYLCASSSSRLTDTQYFGPGTRLTVL.

The V and J genes are TRBV19 and TRBJ2-1; 8 nucleotides line up with TRBD2. The CDR3 runs 13 residues. The germline V gene has CDR1 LNHDA and CDR2 SQIVND (reference sequence). V dropped 7 bases and J dropped 6; count of bases not matched to a gene: 5. The CDR3 here is CASKQRESNEQFF. The CDR3 DNA sequence: TGTGCCAGTAAGCAGCGGGAGAGCAATGAGCAGTTCTTC.

The chain combines TRBV4-1 with TRBJ1-1; D gene ambiguous. The CDR3 loop spans 14 amino acids. V lost 1 base and J 0 bases, leaving 6 bases between the germline ends. The germline gives CDR1 MGHRA, CDR2 YSYEKL. This CDR3 reads CASSQVPVNTEAFF. In nucleotides, the CDR3 is TGCGCCAGCAGCCAAGTCCCGGTGAACACTGAAGCTTTCTTT.

This chain links TRBV19 with TRBJ2-1, with D possibly being TRBD2 (5 bases). From germline, CDR1 is LNHDA and CDR2 SQIVND (reference sequence). V lost 0 bases and J 4 bases, leaving 13 bases between the germline ends. This CDR3 has 16 residues. CDR3 DNA: TGTGCCAGTAGTATAGATCCCAGCGGTGAATACAATGAGCAGTTCTTC. It specifies CASSIDPSGEYNEQFF.

The V and J genes are TRBV11-2 and TRBJ2-1; 9 bases map to TRBD2. Germline-derived CDR1 and CDR2 are SGHAT and FQNNGV. Trimming took 2 bases from V and 4 from J; bases not matched to a gene: 6. This CDR3 has 16 residues. CDR3 nucleotides: TGTGCCAGCAGCTTACGAGCAGCGGGAGGTTACAATGAGCAGTTCTTC. Translation: CASSLRAAGGYNEQFF.